Listed below are T cell receptor beta chains from one sample, sequenced in a study of OX40 agonist ivuxolimab in advanced cancers. The method was immunoSEQ multiplex PCR; TCRdb's version includes in-frame clones alone and lacks a portion of them. The sample contains approximately 90,000 clones, around 85% of which appear only once. Sequenced material: CD4+ or CD8+ T cells sorted from blood, taken in a trial of the OX40 agonist ivuxolimab. Receptors originate from an adult with an advanced solid tumor such as melanoma, head and neck, liver or kidney cancer. Each CDR3 is given with its conserved first and last residue. The D gene is left open where the match is weak. Not every row has a clone size; where given, it reads once, few, many or a size class.

>TRBJ2-7|14|.|.|TRBV28
CASSRHSSSYEQYF
TGTGCCAGCAGTCGCCACAGTAGCTCCTACGAGCAGTACTTC
>TRBJ1-3|13|.|.|TRBV10-3
CAISAASGNTIYF
TGTGCCATCAGTGCCGCTTCCGGAAACACCATATATTTT
>TRBJ2-1|14|.|TRBD2|TRBV5-1
CASSRTSAYNEQFF
TGCGCCAGCTCCCGGACTAGCGCCTACAATGAGCAGTTCTTC
>TRBJ2-3|17|few|TRBD1|TRBV9
CASSKARDSQDTDTQYF
TGTGCCAGCAGCAAAGCCCGGGACAGCCAAGACACAGATACGCAGTATTTT
>TRBJ2-1|14|.|.|TRBV10-3
CAISESGSYNEQFF
TGTGCCATCAGTGAGTCCGGAAGTTACAATGAGCAGTTCTTC
>TRBJ2-7|16|once|.|TRBV15
CATSRASDTADYEQYF
TGTGCCACCAGCAGAGCCTCGGACACTGCGGACTACGAGCAGTACTTC
>TRBJ2-2|17|.|TRBD2|TRBV5-4
CASSRSSGRAEGGELFF
TGTGCCAGCAGCCGCTCTAGCGGGAGGGCCGAGGGCGGGGAGCTGTTTTTT
>TRBJ2-2|17|.|.|TRBV5-1
CASSLGPDLAWTGELFF
TGCGCCAGCAGCCTGGGACCCGACCTTGCATGGACCGGGGAGCTGTTTTTT
>TRBJ2-5|15|.|TRBD1|TRBV7-3
CASSQGGTGEETQYF
TGTGCCAGCAGCCAAGGAGGGACAGGAGAGGAGACCCAGTACTTC
>TRBJ2-5|13|.|.|TRBV2
CASRSNIGETQYF
TGTGCCAGCAGGAGTAATATTGGCGAGACCCAGTACTTC
>TRBJ1-5|14|.|TRBD1|TRBV9
CASSAAGGGQPQHF
TGTGCCAGCAGCGCCGCAGGGGGCGGTCAGCCCCAGCATTTT
>TRBJ1-5|13|once|.|TRBV7-9
CASSLGGGQPQHF
TGTGCCAGCAGCTTAGGTGGAGGGCAGCCCCAGCATTTT
>TRBJ2-3|19|.|TRBD2|TRBV7-8
CAIPIGLAGERQGSDTQYF
TGTGCCATTCCCATCGGACTAGCGGGAGAGAGGCAGGGTTCAGATACGCAGTATTTT
>TRBJ1-1|13|.|.|TRBV11-1
CASSRGERTEAFF
TGTGCCAGCAGCCGAGGAGAGAGGACTGAAGCTTTCTTT
>TRBJ1-6|13|.|.|TRBV30
CASGRDYNSPLHF
TGTGCCTCCGGAAGGGATTATAATTCACCCCTCCACTTT
>TRBJ1-5|12|.|.|TRBV10-3
CAISGSDQPQHF
TGTGCCATCTCGGGTTCCGATCAGCCCCAGCATTTT
>TRBJ2-5|18|once|TRBD2|TRBV4-1
CASSQEEVYKRDMETQYF
TGCGCCAGCAGCCAAGAAGAGGTCTATAAGCGGGATATGGAGACCCAGTACTTC